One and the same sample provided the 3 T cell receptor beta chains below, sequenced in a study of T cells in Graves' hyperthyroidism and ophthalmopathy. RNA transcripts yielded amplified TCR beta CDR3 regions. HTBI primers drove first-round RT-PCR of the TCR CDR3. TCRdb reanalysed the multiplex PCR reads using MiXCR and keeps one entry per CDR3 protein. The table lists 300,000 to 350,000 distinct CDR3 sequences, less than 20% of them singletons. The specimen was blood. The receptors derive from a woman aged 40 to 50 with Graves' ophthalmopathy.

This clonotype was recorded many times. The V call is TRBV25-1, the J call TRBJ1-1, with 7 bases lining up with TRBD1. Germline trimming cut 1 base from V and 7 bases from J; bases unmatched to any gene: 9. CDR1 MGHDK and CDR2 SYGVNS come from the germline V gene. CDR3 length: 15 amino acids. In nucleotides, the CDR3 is TGTGCCAGCAGTGAATCGGCCGGGACAGCAATTGAAGCTTTCTTT. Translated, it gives CASSESAGTAIEAFF.

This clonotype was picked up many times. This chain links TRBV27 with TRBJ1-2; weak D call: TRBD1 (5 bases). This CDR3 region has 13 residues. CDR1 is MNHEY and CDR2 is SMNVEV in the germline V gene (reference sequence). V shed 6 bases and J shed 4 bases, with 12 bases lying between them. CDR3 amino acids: CASRDGGGYGYTF. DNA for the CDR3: TGTGCCAGCAGGGACGGGGGTGGCTATGGCTACACCTTC.

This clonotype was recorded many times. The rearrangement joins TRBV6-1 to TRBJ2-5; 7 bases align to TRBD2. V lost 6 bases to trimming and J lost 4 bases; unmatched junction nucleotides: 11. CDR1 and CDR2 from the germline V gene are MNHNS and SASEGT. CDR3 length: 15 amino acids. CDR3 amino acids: CASSSWTSRGETQYF. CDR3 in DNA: TGTGCCAGCAGCTCCTGGACTAGTCGAGGAGAGACCCAGTACTTC.